This entry lists 18 T cell receptor beta chains sequenced from one sample in a study of CD8+ T cells in alopecia areata. Extraction and reverse transcription of RNA yielded cDNA as the sequencing template. The assay was immunoSEQ multiplex PCR, and TCRdb's table has in-frame clones only and misses some. The table lists more than 75,000 clones, less than 50% of them singletons. The sample taken for sequencing was CD4+ T cells sorted from blood. The receptors were gathered from a human donor with alopecia areata.

In this sample, this clone turned up a few times. J is TRBJ2-2 and V is TRBV11-3, with D possibly matching TRBD1 (5 bases). V lost 5 bases and J 5 bases, leaving 9 bases between the germline ends. Germline loops: CDR1 SGHNT, CDR2 YENEEA. The CDR3 consists of 13 residues. CDR3 DNA sequence: TGTGCCAGCAGCCCAGGGTCGACCGGGGAGCTGTTTTTT. Its protein is CASSPGSTGELFF. Full variable domain (rest looked up from reference TRBV11-3 and TRBJ2-2): EAGVVQSPRYKIIEKKQPVAFWCNPISGHNTLYWYLQNLGQGPELLIRYENEEAVDDSQLPKDRFSAERLKGVDSTLKIQPAELGDSAVYLCASSPGSTGELFFGEGSRLTVL.

The chain is built from TRBV4-1 and TRBJ2-3; D gene ambiguous. Germline V gene sequence: CDR1 MGHRA, CDR2 YSYEKL. Trimming stripped 2 bases from V and 2 bases from J, with 5 bases between. The length of the CDR3 is 13 residues. CDR3 DNA: TGCGCCAGCAGCCAAACGGCCACAGATACGCAGTATTTT. The encoded protein is CASSQTATDTQYF.

The V call is TRBV20-1, the J call TRBJ2-7; no reliable D call. V dropped 1 base and J dropped 9 bases, with 10 bases sitting between them. Germline-derived CDR1 and CDR2 are DFQATT and SNEGSKA (reference sequence). This CDR3 is 11 amino acids long. As DNA, the CDR3 is TGCAGTGCTAGAGTTGACCTCGGGCAGTACTTC. Translating it yields CSARVDLGQYF.

This clone was picked up a small number of times. The genes are TRBV4-1 and TRBJ2-3; the match to TRBD1 covers 10 bases. After removal of 0 bases from V and 2 bases from J, the junction contained 8 bases not matched to a gene. CDR1 is MGHRA and CDR2 is YSYEKL in the germline V gene. This CDR3 has 18 residues. CDR3 in amino acids: CASSQDPRGQGFTDTQYF. DNA of the CDR3: TGCGCCAGCAGCCAAGACCCCAGGGGACAGGGGTTCACAGATACGCAGTATTTT.

This clone was observed a few times. The chain links TRBV7-2 to TRBJ2-6; 10 nucleotides align to TRBD1. CDR1 is SGHTA and CDR2 is FQGNSA in the germline V gene. The CDR3 runs 18 residues. Unmatched junction bases numbered 3, after V lost 1 base and J lost 0 bases. CDR3 in DNA: TGTGCCAGCAGCTTAGGGGACAGGGGTCTCTCTGGGGCCAACGTCCTGACTTTC. Translated: CASSLGDRGLSGANVLTF.

The genes are TRBV28 and TRBJ2-5, with D hard to call. Trimming took 6 bases from V and 5 from J, leaving 13 bases between them. Germline-derived CDR1 and CDR2 are MDHEN and SYDVKM. This CDR3 has 13 amino acids. The CDR3 coding sequence is TGTGCCAGCAGAGAGAGAAGTGTGGAGACCCAGTACTTC. It translates to CASRERSVETQYF.

The J gene is TRBJ2-3, the V gene TRBV7-2; D gene uncertain. The germline V gene has CDR1 SGHTA and CDR2 FQGNSA. The V end was cut by 2 bases, the J end by 1 base, with 4 bases between. CDR3 length: 13 residues. The CDR3 region has the DNA TGTGCCAGCAGCTTACTTCGCACAGATACGCAGTATTTT. Its protein is CASSLLRTDTQYF.

The chain carries TRBV28 and TRBJ2-5, with D possibly matching TRBD1 (7 bases). V lost 6 bases and J lost 5, with 16 bases in between. Germline CDR1 MDHEN, CDR2 SYDVKM. The CDR3 sequence is 14 residues long. For the CDR3, the DNA is TGTGCCAGCAGCCAACCACAGGGGAGGGAGACCCAGTACTTC. Translation: CASSQPQGRETQYF.

The rearrangement links TRBV2 to TRBJ2-5, with 13 nucleotides matching TRBD2. V dropped 8 bases and J dropped 6; count of bases not matched to a gene: 9. Germline V gene lookup returns CDR1 SNHLY and CDR2 FYNNEI. The length of the CDR3 is 15 residues. For the CDR3, the DNA is TGTGCCAGCCGGCCCGGGACTAGCGGGACGAAGACCCAGTACTTC. Residues: CASRPGTSGTKTQYF.

The chain combines TRBV5-1 with TRBJ2-3, with 7 bases that match TRBD2. This CDR3 contains 16 residues. The V gene's germline CDR1 is SGHRS and CDR2 YFSETQ. Trimming removed 0 bases from V and 0 bases from J; junction bases left unmatched: 4. This CDR3 reads CASSLVTSVSTDTQYF. The CDR3 bases are TGCGCCAGCAGCTTGGTTACTAGCGTGAGCACAGATACGCAGTATTTT. The full variable domain, completed using reference TRBV5-1 and TRBJ2-3, is KAGVTQTPRYLIKTRGQQVTLSCSPISGHRSVSWYQQTPGQGLQFLFEYFSETQRNKGNFPGRFSGRQFSNSRSEMNVSTLELGDSALYLCASSLVTSVSTDTQYFGPGTRLTVL.

This chain links TRBV29-1 with TRBJ2-1, with 12 positions matching TRBD2. Trimming removed 6 bases from V and 4 bases from J; junction bases left unmatched: 7. CDR1 and CDR2 (germline): SQVTM, ANQGSEA. The length of the CDR3 is 15 residues. This CDR3 is CSVARTSGTYNEQFF. The CDR3 DNA reads TGCAGCGTGGCAAGGACTAGCGGGACTTACAATGAGCAGTTCTTC.

V is TRBV30 and J is TRBJ1-1; D not resolved. Trimming cost V 3 bases and J 5 bases, with 7 bases left between them. The germline CDR1 and CDR2 sequences are GTSNPN and SVGIG (reference sequence). CDR3 length: 11 residues. CDR3 sequence: CAWSPRTEAFF. CDR3 sequence (DNA): TGTGCCTGGAGCCCGCGGACTGAAGCTTTCTTT.

This sequence joins TRBV30 and TRBJ1-1, with 9 bases matching TRBD1. The length of the CDR3 is 14 residues. With V trimmed by 3 bases and J by 5 bases, 7 bases remained unmatched. Per the germline V gene, CDR1 is GTSNPN and CDR2 is SVGIG (reference sequence). The CDR3 spells CAWSQDRGGTEAFF. The DNA for the CDR3 is TGTGCCTGGAGCCAGGACAGGGGAGGGACTGAAGCTTTCTTT.

This clone came up a few times. The chain combines TRBV5-1 with TRBJ2-4; no clear D gene. V was cut by 6 bases and J by 0 bases, with 13 bases left in between. The germline gives CDR1 SGHRS, CDR2 YFSETQ. This CDR3 contains 15 residues. The CDR3 DNA follows: TGCGCCAGCACACAAGATGGGTTAGCCAAAAACATTCAGTACTTC. Translated: CASTQDGLAKNIQYF.

The rearrangement joins TRBV5-6 to TRBJ2-2; 7 bases align to TRBD2. The CDR3 loop spans 13 amino acids. With V trimmed by 5 bases and J by 6 bases, 4 bases remained unmatched. Germline V gene data show CDR1 as SGHDT and CDR2 as YYEEEE. In DNA form, the CDR3 reads TGTGCCAGCAGATACACTAGCGCCGGGGAGCTGTTTTTT. Translated, it gives CASRYTSAGELFF. Filled out from reference TRBV5-6 and TRBJ2-2, the complete variable domain reads DAGVTQSPTHLIKTRGQQVTLRCSPKSGHDTVSWYQQALGQGPQFIFQYYEEEERQRGNFPDRFSGHQFPNYSSELNVNALLLGDSALYLCASRYTSAGELFFGEGSRLTVL.

The CDR3, as DNA: TGCGCCAGCAGCCAAGTAAACGTAGGGATAGGGGAGACCCAGTACTTC. Residues: CASSQVNVGIGETQYF. The rearrangement joins TRBV4-1 to TRBJ2-5; D not resolved. CDR3 length: 16 residues. V gave up 1 base and J gave up 5 bases, with 17 bases separating them. Germline loops: CDR1 MGHRA, CDR2 YSYEKL.

A word on this clone: At the DNA level, this CDR3 is encoded by other sequences in the same sample as well. The V and J genes are TRBV9 and TRBJ1-2; unclear D gene. V lost 0 bases to trimming and J lost 5 bases, with 8 bases between them. This CDR3 is 13 amino acids long. Germline V gene lookup returns CDR1 SGDLS and CDR2 YYNGEE. The CDR3 DNA follows: TGTGCCAGCAGCGTAGATAGGAGTTATGGCTACACCTTC. Protein product: CASSVDRSYGYTF.

The V and J genes are TRBV11-2 and TRBJ2-3, with TRBD2 matching over 14 bases. CDR1 is SGHAT and CDR2 is FQNNGV in the germline V gene. V shed 5 bases and J 11 bases; nucleotides not matched to a gene: 9. The CDR3 length is 15 residues. The CDR3 DNA is TGTGCCAGCAGCCTGGGACTAGCGGGGGTCATTGAGCAGTATTTT. Protein sequence: CASSLGLAGVIEQYF.